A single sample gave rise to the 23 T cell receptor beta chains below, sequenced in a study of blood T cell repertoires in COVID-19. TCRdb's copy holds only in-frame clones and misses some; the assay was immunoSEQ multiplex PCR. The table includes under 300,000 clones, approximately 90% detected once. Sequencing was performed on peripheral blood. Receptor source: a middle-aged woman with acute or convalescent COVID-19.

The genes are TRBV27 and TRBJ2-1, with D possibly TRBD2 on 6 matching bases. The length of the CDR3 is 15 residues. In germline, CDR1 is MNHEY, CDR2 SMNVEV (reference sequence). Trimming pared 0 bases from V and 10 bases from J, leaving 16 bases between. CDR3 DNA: TGTGCCAGCAGTTTATCGATAAACGGACTACTCGAGCAGTTCTTC. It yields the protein CASSLSINGLLEQFF.

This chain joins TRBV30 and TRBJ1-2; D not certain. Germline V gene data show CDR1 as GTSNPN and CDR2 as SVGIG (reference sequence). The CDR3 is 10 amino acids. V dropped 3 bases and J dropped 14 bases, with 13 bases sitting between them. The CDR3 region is CAWSRLGVTF. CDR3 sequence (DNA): TGTGCCTGGAGCAGGCTCGGGGTAACCTTC. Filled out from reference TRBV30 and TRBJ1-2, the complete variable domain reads SQTIHQWPATLVQPVGSPLSLECTVEGTSNPNLYWYRQAAGRGLQLLFYSVGIGQISSEVPQNLSASRPQDRQFILSSKKLLLSDSGFYLCAWSRLGVTFGSGTRLTVV.

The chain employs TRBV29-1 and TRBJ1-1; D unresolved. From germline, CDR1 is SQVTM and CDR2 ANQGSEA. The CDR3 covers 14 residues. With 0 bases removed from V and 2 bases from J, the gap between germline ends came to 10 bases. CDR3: CSVEEFAGNTEAFF. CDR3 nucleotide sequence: TGCAGCGTTGAAGAATTCGCAGGTAACACTGAAGCTTTCTTT.

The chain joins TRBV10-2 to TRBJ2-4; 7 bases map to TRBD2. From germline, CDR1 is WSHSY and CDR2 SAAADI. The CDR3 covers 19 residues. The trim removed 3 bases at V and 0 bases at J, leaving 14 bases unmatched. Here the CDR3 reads CASSDRLGGGVGAKNIQYF. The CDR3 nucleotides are TGCGCCAGCAGTGACAGACTGGGGGGGGGAGTGGGAGCCAAAAACATTCAGTACTTC.

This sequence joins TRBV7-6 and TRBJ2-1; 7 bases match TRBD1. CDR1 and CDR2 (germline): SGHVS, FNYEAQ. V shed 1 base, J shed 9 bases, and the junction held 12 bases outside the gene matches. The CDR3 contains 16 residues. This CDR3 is CASSLEPYRGIGEQFF. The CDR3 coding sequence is TGTGCCAGCAGCTTAGAACCCTACAGGGGAATCGGTGAGCAGTTCTTC.

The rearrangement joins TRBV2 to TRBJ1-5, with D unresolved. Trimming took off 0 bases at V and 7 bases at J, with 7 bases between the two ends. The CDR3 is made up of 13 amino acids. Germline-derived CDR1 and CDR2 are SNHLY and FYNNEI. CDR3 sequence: CASSEALRQPQHF. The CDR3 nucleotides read TGTGCCAGCAGTGAAGCGCTTCGGCAGCCCCAGCATTTT. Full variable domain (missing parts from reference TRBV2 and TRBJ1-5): EPEVTQTPSHQVTQMGQEVILRCVPISNHLYFYWYRQILGQKVEFLVSFYNNEISEKSEIFDDQFSVERPDGSNFTLKIRSTKLEDSAMYFCASSEALRQPQHFGDGTRLSIL.

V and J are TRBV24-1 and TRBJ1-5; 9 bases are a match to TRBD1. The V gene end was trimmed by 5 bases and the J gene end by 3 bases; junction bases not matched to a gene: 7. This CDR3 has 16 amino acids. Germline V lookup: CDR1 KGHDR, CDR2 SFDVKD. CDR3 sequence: CATSGTGTGNNQPQHF. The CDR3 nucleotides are TGTGCCACCAGTGGTACCGGGACAGGGAACAATCAGCCCCAGCATTTT.

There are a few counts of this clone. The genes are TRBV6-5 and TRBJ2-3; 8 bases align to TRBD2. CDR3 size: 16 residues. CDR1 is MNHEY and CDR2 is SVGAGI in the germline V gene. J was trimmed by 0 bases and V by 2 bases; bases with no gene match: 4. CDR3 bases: TGTGCCAGCAGTTACGCCACTAGCGGAAGCACAGATACGCAGTATTTT. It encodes CASSYATSGSTDTQYF.

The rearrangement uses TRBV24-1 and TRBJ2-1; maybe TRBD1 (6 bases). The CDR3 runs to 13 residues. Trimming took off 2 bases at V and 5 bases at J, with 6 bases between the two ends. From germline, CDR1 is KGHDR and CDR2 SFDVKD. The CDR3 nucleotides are TGTGCCACCAGTGATTCAGGGGACAATGAGCAGTTCTTC. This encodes CATSDSGDNEQFF.

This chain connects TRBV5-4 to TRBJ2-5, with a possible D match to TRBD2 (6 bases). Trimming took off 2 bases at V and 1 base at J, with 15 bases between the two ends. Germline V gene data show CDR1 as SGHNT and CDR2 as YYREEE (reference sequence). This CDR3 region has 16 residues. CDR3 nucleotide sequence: TGTGCCAGCAGCTTCGGGGGTGGGCCGCTCCAAGAGACCCAGTACTTC. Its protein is CASSFGGGPLQETQYF.

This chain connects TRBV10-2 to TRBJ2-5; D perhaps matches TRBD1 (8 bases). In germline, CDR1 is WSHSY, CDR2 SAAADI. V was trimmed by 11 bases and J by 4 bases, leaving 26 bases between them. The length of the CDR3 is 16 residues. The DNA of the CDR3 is TGCGCCGGCCCTGGTGGTGCGGACAGGGAGGGAGAGACCCAGTACTTC. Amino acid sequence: CAGPGGADREGETQYF.

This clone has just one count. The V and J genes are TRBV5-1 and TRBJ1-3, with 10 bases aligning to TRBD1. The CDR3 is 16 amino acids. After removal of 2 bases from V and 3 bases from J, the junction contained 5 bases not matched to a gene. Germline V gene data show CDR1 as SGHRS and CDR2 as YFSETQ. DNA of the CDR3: TGCGCCAGCAGCTTTACCGGACAGGGGGGTGGAAACACCATATATTTT. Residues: CASSFTGQGGGNTIYF.

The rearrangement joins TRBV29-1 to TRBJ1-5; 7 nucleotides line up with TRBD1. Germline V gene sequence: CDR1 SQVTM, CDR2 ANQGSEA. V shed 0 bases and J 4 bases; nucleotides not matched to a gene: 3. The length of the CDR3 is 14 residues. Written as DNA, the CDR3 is TGCAGCGTTGAAGACAGGGGGTGGAATCAGCCCCAGCATTTT. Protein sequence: CSVEDRGWNQPQHF.

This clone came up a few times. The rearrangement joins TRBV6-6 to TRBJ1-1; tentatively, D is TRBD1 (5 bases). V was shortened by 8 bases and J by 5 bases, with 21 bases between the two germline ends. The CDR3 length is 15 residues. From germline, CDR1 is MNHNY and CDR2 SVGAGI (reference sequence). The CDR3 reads CASGPPGGLRTEAFF. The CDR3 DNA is TGTGCCAGCGGCCCCCCCGGGGGGTTACGGACTGAAGCTTTCTTT.

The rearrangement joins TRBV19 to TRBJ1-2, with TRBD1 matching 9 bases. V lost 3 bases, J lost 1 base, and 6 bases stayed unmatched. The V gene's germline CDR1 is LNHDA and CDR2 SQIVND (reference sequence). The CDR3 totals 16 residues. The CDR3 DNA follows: TGTGCCAGTAGTATCGCCTGGGACAGGGTTAACTATGGCTACACCTTC. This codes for CASSIAWDRVNYGYTF.

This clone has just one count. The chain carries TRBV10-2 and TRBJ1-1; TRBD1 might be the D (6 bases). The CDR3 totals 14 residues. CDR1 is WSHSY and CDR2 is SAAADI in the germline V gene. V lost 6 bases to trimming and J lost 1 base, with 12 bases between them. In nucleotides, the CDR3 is TGCGCCAGCAGGACGGACAGACAGAACACTGAAGCTTTCTTT. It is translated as CASRTDRQNTEAFF.

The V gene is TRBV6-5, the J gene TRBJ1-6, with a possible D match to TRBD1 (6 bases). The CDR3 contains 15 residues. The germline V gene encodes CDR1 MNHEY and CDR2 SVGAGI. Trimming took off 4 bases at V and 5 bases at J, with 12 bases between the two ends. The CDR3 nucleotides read TGTGCCAGCAGTTCGGGACAAGGAAATAATTCACCCCTCCACTTT. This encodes CASSSGQGNNSPLHF.

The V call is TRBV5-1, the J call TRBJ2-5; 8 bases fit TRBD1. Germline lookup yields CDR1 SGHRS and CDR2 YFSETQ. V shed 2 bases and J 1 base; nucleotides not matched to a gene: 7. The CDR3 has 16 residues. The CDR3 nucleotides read TGCGCCAGCAGCTTTCCGGGACAGGCCGCCCAAGAGACCCAGTACTTC. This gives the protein CASSFPGQAAQETQYF.

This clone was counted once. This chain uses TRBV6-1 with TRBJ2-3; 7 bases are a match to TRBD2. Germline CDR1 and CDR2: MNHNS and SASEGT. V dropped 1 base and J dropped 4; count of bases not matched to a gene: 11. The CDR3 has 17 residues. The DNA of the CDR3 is TGTGCCAGCAGTGAAGTTGGGGTGTCGGGGAGGGCAGATACGCAGTATTTT. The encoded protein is CASSEVGVSGRADTQYF.

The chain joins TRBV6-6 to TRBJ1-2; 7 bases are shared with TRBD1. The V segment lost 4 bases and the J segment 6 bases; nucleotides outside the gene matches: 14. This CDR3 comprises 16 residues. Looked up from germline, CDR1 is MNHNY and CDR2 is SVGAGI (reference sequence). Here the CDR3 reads CASSSSFDRVSDGYTF. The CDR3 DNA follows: TGTGCCAGCAGTTCCTCGTTCGACAGGGTTAGCGATGGCTACACCTTC.

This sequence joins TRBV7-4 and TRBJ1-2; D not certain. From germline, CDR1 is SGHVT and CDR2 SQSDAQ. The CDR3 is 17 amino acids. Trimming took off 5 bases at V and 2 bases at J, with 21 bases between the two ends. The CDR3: CASSLHTLGGVNYGYTF. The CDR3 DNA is TGTGCCAGCAGCCTCCACACTCTTGGCGGAGTAAACTATGGCTACACCTTC.

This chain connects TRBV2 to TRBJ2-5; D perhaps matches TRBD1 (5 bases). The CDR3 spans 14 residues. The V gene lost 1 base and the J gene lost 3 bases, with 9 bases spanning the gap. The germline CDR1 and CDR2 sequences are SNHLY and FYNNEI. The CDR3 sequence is CASSEGTTEETQYF. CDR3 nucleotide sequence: TGTGCCAGCAGTGAAGGAACGACAGAAGAGACCCAGTACTTC.

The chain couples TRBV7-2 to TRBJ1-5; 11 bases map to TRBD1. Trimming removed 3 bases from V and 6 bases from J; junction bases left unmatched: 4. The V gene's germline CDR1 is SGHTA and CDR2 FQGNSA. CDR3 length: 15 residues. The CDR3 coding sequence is TGTGCCAGCAGCTTTGGTGGGACAGGGGGTCAGCCCCAGCATTTT. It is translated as CASSFGGTGGQPQHF.